The 14 T cell receptor beta chains in this list originate from one sample, sequenced in a study of blood T cell repertoires in COVID-19 (dated by TCRdb to 2019 to 2021). The library was made by the immunoSEQ multiplex PCR assay. TCRdb holds this immuneACCESS table with in-frame rearrangements only. Some clones are missing; in checked studies, unresolved V genes explain under half, and the rest has no known cause. In all, the sample holds 250,000 to 300,000 clones, and roughly 86% of those were seen once. The ten largest clones represent approximately 1% of the sample. The specimen sequenced was PBMCs or T cells enriched from blood (not recorded which). These TCRs come from a woman in her 30s who had recovered from COVID-19.

The genes are TRBV29-1 and TRBJ1-1, with D perhaps matching TRBD1 (6 bases). Between the trimmed V and J ends, which lost 6 bases and 0 bases, there was a span of 14 bases. Germline CDR1 is SQVTM and CDR2 is ANQGSEA. This CDR3 spans 14 amino acids. DNA of the CDR3: TGCAGCGTCAGGGTAGGGGGACTGAACACTGAAGCTTTCTTT. Its protein is CSVRVGGLNTEAFF.

This chain joins TRBV11-2 and TRBJ1-5; TRBD1 matches 10 bases. This CDR3 region has 15 residues. Germline CDR1 is SGHAT and CDR2 is FQNNGV. V gave up 5 bases and J gave up 3 bases; unmatched junction bases: 4. CDR3 DNA: TGTGCCAGCAGCCTGGGACAGGGGACCAATCAGCCCCAGCATTTT. The encoded protein is CASSLGQGTNQPQHF.

This clone was found a few times. The rearrangement uses TRBV27 and TRBJ2-3; D remains unclear. The length of the CDR3 is 12 residues. Trimming stripped 4 bases from V and 8 bases from J, with 10 bases between. Germline assignment: CDR1 MNHEY and CDR2 SMNVEV (reference sequence). CDR3 amino acids: CASSSVLGTQYF. Written as DNA, the CDR3 is TGTGCCAGCAGTTCTGTTCTCGGTACGCAGTATTTT.

The chain links TRBV27 to TRBJ1-5, with D possibly being TRBD1 (6 bases). With 6 bases removed from V and 1 base from J, the gap between germline ends came to 13 bases. The germline V gene encodes CDR1 MNHEY and CDR2 SMNVEV (reference sequence). The CDR3 sequence is 15 residues long. CDR3 nucleotides: TGTGCCAGCAGCCTAGAGGGGGAAAGCAATCAGCCCCAGCATTTT. As protein: CASSLEGESNQPQHF.

The V and J genes are TRBV27 and TRBJ2-7; 12 bases agree with TRBD2. V lost 1 base to trimming and J lost 6 bases; unmatched junction nucleotides: 16. The germline V gene has CDR1 MNHEY and CDR2 SMNVEV (reference sequence). The CDR3 has 19 residues. The DNA of the CDR3 is TGTGCCAGCAGTTTATTCCCCCCCATGACTAGCGGGAGAGCGGGCGAGCAGTACTTC. It yields the protein CASSLFPPMTSGRAGEQYF.

This chain joins TRBV11-2 and TRBJ1-5, with TRBD1 matching over 8 bases. Losses at the gene ends were 4 bases for V and 6 bases for J; bases not matched to a gene: 5. CDR3 size: 14 residues. Germline CDR1 reads SGHAT; CDR2 reads FQNNGV. CDR3 in amino acids: CASSYDRGGQPQHF. CDR3 coding DNA: TGTGCCAGCAGCTATGACAGGGGTGGTCAGCCCCAGCATTTT.

The rearrangement links TRBV5-1 to TRBJ2-7; 8 nucleotides align to TRBD1. The ends lost 4 bases at V and 5 bases at J; junction bases unmatched: 14. The CDR3 is 16 amino acids. Germline V gene sequence: CDR1 SGHRS, CDR2 YFSETQ. The CDR3 coding sequence is TGCGCCAGCAGCCTCCTCCCGGGGACAGGTATCAACGAGCAGTACTTC. Its translation is CASSLLPGTGINEQYF.

V and J are TRBV7-9 and TRBJ2-7; D is perhaps TRBD1 (6 bases). CDR1 and CDR2 from the germline V gene are SEHNR and FQNEAQ (reference sequence). The CDR3 loop spans 14 amino acids. V was shortened by 2 bases and J by 4 bases, with 12 bases between the two germline ends. CDR3 loop: CASSLSQGVYEQYF. In DNA, the CDR3 is TGTGCCAGCAGCTTATCACAGGGAGTTTACGAGCAGTACTTC.

The gene calls are TRBV27 and TRBJ2-1, with D maybe TRBD1 (6 bases). The CDR3 sequence is 14 residues long. CDR1 is MNHEY and CDR2 is SMNVEV in the germline V gene (reference sequence). Trimming shortened V by 2 bases and J by 6 bases, and 11 bases separated the two germline ends. DNA of the CDR3: TGTGCCAGCAGTTTACGGGACACCGGCAATGAGCAGTTCTTC. Amino acid sequence: CASSLRDTGNEQFF.

V gene TRBV18 combines with J gene TRBJ1-2; D might be TRBD1 (6 bases). The CDR3 covers 15 residues. Trimming left V 3 bases short and J 5 bases short, with 16 bases between. Germline V CDR1 and CDR2: KGHSH, LQKENI. The CDR3, as DNA: TGTGCCAGCTCACCTGGAGCAGGGGAAGAATATGGCTACACCTTC. Protein product: CASSPGAGEEYGYTF.

The chain links TRBV6-5 to TRBJ2-1; TRBD1 is a possible D gene (6 bases). The CDR3 contains 13 residues. V was trimmed by 8 bases and J by 6 bases, leaving 14 bases between them. Germline-derived CDR1 and CDR2 are MNHEY and SVGAGI. CDR3 loop: CASRAAGANEQFF. The CDR3 DNA reads TGTGCCAGCCGGGCCGCAGGGGCCAATGAGCAGTTCTTC.

This chain links TRBV28 with TRBJ1-5, with 8 nucleotides matching TRBD1. The germline V gene has CDR1 MDHEN and CDR2 SYDVKM. Trimming removed 4 bases from V and 3 bases from J; junction bases left unmatched: 26. CDR3 length: 22 residues. The CDR3 DNA sequence: TGTGCCAGCAGTTATCCCCTCCGACTCCCGGGACAGGTGCTCACCTACAATCAGCCCCAGCATTTT. It encodes CASSYPLRLPGQVLTYNQPQHF.

This clone was seen only once. The V and J genes are TRBV24-1 and TRBJ1-2; 7 bases line up with TRBD1. The CDR3 totals 14 residues. V gave up 4 bases and J gave up 5 bases; unmatched junction bases: 6. Germline CDR1 KGHDR, CDR2 SFDVKD. CDR3 sequence reads: CATSDPARGYGYTF. CDR3 DNA: TGTGCCACCAGTGACCCCGCCAGGGGGTATGGCTACACCTTC.

The chain uses TRBV27 and TRBJ2-7; the D gene is possibly TRBD2 (5 bases). The germline V gene encodes CDR1 MNHEY and CDR2 SMNVEV (reference sequence). With 3 bases removed from V and 4 bases from J, the gap between germline ends came to 10 bases. The CDR3 is 13 amino acids. CDR3 loop: CASSLEVGYEQYF. The CDR3 DNA sequence: TGTGCCAGCAGTTTGGAGGTCGGTTACGAGCAGTACTTC.